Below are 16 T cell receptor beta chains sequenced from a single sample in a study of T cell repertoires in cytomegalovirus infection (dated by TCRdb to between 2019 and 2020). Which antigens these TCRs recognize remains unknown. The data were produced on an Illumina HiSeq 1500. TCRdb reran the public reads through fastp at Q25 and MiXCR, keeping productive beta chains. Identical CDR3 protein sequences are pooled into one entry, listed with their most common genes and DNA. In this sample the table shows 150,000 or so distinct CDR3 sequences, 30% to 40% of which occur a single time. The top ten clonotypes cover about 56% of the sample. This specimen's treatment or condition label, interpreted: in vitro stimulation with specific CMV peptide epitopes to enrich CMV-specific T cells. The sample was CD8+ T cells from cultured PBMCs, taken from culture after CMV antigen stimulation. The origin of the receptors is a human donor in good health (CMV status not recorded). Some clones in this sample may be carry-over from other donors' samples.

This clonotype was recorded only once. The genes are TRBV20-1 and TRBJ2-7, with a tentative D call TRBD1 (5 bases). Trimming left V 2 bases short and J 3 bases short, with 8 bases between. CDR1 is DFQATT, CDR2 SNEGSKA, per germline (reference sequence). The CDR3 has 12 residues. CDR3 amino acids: CSARSDIYEQYF. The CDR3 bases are TGCAGTGCTAGATCGGACATCTACGAGCAGTACTTC.

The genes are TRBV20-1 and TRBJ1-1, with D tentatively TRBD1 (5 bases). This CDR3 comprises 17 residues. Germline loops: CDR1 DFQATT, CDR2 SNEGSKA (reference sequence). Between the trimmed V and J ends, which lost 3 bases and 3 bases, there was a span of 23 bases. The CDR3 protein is CSASPPDTPYHYTEAFF. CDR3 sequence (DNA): TGCAGTGCTAGCCCACCGGACACGCCATATCATTACACTGAAGCTTTCTTT.

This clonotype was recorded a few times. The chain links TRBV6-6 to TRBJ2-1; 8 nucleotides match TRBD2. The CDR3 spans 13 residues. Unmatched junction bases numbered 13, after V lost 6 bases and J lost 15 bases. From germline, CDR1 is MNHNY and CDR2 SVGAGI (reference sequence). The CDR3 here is CASRIGLASVAFF. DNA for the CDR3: TGTGCCAGCAGAATTGGACTAGCTTCGGTCGCGTTCTTC.

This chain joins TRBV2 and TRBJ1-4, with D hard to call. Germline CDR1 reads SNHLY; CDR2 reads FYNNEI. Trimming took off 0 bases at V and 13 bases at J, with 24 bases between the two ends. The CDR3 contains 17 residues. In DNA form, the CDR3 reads TGTGCCAGCAGTGAAGCTTTTATCGGGCCTGTAGTGGGGAGACTGTTTTTT. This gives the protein CASSEAFIGPVVGRLFF.

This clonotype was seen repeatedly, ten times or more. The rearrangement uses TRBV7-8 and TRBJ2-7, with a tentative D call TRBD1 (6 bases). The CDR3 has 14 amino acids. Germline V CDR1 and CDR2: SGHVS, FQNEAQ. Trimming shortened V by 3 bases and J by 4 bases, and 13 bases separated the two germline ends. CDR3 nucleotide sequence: TGTGCCAGCAGCTTCTTCGAGCAGGGGTACGAGCAGTACTTC. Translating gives CASSFFEQGYEQYF.

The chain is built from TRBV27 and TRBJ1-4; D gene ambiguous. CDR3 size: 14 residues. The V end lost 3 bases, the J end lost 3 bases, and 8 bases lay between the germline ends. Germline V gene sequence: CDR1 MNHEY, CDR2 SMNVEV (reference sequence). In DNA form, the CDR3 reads TGTGCCAGCAGTTTCTTTGGGGCTAATGAAAAACTGTTTTTT. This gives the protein CASSFFGANEKLFF.

The CDR3 region has the DNA TGTGCCACCAGTGACCAGACAGGGGTCCCGCCAGATACGCAGTATTTT. This encodes CATSDQTGVPPDTQYF. V usage is TRBV24-1 and J usage is TRBJ2-3; 8 bases agree with TRBD1. J was trimmed by 4 bases and V by 4 bases; bases with no gene match: 9. The CDR3 totals 16 residues. Germline V lookup: CDR1 KGHDR, CDR2 SFDVKD.

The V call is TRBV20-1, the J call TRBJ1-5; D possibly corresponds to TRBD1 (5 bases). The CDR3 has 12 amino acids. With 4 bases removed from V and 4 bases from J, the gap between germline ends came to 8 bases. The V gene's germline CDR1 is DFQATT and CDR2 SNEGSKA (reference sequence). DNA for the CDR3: TGCAGTGCTAATTGGGGGAATCAGCCCCAGCATTTT. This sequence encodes CSANWGNQPQHF.

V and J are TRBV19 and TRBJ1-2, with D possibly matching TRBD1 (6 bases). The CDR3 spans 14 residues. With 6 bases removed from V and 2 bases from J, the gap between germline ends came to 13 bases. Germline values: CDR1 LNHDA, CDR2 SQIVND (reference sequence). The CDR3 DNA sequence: TGTGCCAGTAGCCAAGGGGGAGAAAACTATGGCTACACCTTC. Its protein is CASSQGGENYGYTF. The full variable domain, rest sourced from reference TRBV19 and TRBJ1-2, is DGGITQSPKYLFRKEGQNVTLSCEQNLNHDAMYWYRQDPGQGLRLIYYSQIVNDFQKGDIAEGYSVSREKKESFPLTVTSAQKNPTAFYLCASSQGGENYGYTFGSGTRLTVV.

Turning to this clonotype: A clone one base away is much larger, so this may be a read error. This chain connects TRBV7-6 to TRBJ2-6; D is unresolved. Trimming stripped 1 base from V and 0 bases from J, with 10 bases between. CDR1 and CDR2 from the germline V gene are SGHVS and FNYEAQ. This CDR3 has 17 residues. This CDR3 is CASSLGMSGSGANVLTF. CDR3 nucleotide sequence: TGTGCCAGCAGCTTAGGGATGTCAGGCTCTGGGGCCAACGTCCTGACTTTC.

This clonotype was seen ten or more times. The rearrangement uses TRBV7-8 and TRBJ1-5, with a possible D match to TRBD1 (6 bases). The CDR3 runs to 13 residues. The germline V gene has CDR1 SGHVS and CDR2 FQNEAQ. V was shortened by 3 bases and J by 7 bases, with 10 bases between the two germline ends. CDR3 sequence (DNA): TGTGCCAGCAGCTTCCGGGGGGCCCAGCCCCAGCATTTT. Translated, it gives CASSFRGAQPQHF.

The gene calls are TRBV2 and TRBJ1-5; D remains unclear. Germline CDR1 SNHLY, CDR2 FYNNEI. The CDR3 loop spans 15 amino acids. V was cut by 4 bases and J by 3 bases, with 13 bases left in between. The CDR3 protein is CASSGPADYNQPQHF. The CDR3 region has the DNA TGTGCCAGCAGTGGACCAGCGGACTACAATCAGCCCCAGCATTTT.

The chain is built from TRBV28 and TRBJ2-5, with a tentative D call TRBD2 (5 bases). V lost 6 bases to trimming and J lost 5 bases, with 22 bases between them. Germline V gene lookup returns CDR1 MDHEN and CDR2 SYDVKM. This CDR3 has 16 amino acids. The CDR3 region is CASSVPKLALEETQYF. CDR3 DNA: TGTGCCAGCAGCGTACCTAAGCTAGCTCTCGAGGAGACCCAGTACTTC.

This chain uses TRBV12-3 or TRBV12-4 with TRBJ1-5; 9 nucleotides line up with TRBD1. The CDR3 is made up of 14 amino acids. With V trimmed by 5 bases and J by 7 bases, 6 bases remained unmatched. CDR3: CASSPTGGHQPQHF. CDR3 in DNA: TGTGCCAGCAGTCCGACAGGGGGACACCAGCCCCAGCATTTT.

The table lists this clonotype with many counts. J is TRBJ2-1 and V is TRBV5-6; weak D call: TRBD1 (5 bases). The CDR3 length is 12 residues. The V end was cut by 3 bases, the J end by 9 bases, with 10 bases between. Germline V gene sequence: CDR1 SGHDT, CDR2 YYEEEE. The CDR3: CASSSRVGEQFF. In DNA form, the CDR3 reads TGTGCCAGCAGCTCCAGGGTAGGTGAGCAGTTCTTC.

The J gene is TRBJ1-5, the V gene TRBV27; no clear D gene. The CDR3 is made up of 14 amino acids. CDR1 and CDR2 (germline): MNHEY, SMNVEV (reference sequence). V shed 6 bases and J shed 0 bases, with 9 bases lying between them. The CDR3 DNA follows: TGTGCCAGCAGCCGCGGATATAGCAATCAGCCCCAGCATTTT. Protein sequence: CASSRGYSNQPQHF.